The 26 T cell receptor beta chains in this list originate from one sample, sequenced in a study of blood T cell repertoires in COVID-19. Measured with immunoSEQ multiplex PCR; TCRdb has only the in-frame clones, and not every one. The profile shows 150,000 to 200,000 clones, approximately 87% of them singletons. The sequenced sample was PBMCs or T cells enriched from blood (not recorded which). These receptors came from a woman aged 45-59 years who had recovered from COVID-19.

The rearrangement uses TRBV7-2 and TRBJ1-5, with TRBD1 identical over 8 bases. The CDR3 totals 16 residues. Trimming took 3 bases from V and 3 from J; bases not matched to a gene: 7. Germline values: CDR1 SGHTA, CDR2 FQGNSA. The CDR3, as DNA: TGTGCCAGCAGCTTGACAGGGGCGCAAGCCAATCAGCCCCAGCATTTT. It translates to CASSLTGAQANQPQHF.

This chain uses TRBV6-5 with TRBJ1-3, with a weak D call TRBD1 (6 bases). The V gene's germline CDR1 is MNHEY and CDR2 SVGAGI. The CDR3 consists of 15 residues. Between the trimmed V and J ends, which lost 8 bases and 1 base, there was a span of 15 bases. The CDR3 region has the DNA TGTGCCAGCGGGGTCCGGGGGGCTTCTGGAAACACCATATATTTT. Translation gives CASGVRGASGNTIYF.

The rearrangement joins TRBV9 to TRBJ1-4, with 7 bases identical to TRBD1. Trimming took 6 bases from V and 8 from J; bases not matched to a gene: 10. This CDR3 region has 14 residues. CDR1 is SGDLS and CDR2 is YYNGEE in the germline V gene. CDR3 nucleotide sequence: TGTGCCAGCACCAGGGGGACCCAGGGGGAAAAACTGTTTTTT. It codes for CASTRGTQGEKLFF.

The rearrangement uses TRBV27 and TRBJ2-7; TRBD1 agrees at 10 bases. Per the germline V gene, CDR1 is MNHEY and CDR2 is SMNVEV (reference sequence). With V trimmed by 4 bases and J by 10 bases, 10 bases remained unmatched. The CDR3 spans 14 residues. CDR3 nucleotides: TGTGCCAGCAGTTCGCTCGGGACAGGGGAGATTCAGTACTTC. Translating it yields CASSSLGTGEIQYF.

The chain employs TRBV7-9 and TRBJ1-1, with TRBD1 matching 7 bases. Germline CDR1 reads SEHNR; CDR2 reads FQNEAQ (reference sequence). This CDR3 contains 16 residues. Germline trimming cut 4 bases from V and 0 bases from J; bases unmatched to any gene: 8. The CDR3 sequence: CASSSPGTALNTEAFF. Here the CDR3 DNA reads TGTGCCAGCAGCTCCCCCGGGACAGCCTTGAACACTGAAGCTTTCTTT.

This chain connects TRBV7-6 to TRBJ2-7; 8 bases are a match to TRBD1. Germline assignment: CDR1 SGHVS and CDR2 FNYEAQ. The junction had 2 bases not matched to a gene; V was cut back by 1 base and J by 0 bases. This CDR3 is 15 amino acids long. The CDR3 DNA is TGTGCCAGCAGCTTAGGCGACAGGGGCTCCTACGAGCAGTACTTC. Amino acid sequence: CASSLGDRGSYEQYF.

The J gene is TRBJ2-3, the V gene TRBV9; a possible D gene is TRBD1 (7 bases). This CDR3 is 17 amino acids long. The V gene's germline CDR1 is SGDLS and CDR2 YYNGEE. V was cut by 3 bases and J by 5 bases, with 22 bases left in between. CDR3 bases: TGTGCCAGCAGCGCCCTCGACGTTCAGGGGGAGGAAGATACGCAGTATTTT. Translation: CASSALDVQGEEDTQYF.

The genes are TRBV5-6 and TRBJ1-2; D is unclear. This CDR3 is 14 amino acids long. The V gene lost 0 bases and the J gene lost 6 bases, with 12 bases spanning the gap. Germline V gene lookup returns CDR1 SGHDT and CDR2 YYEEEE. CDR3: CASSLAREVHGYTF. CDR3 DNA: TGTGCCAGCAGCTTGGCAAGGGAGGTGCATGGCTACACCTTC.

In regard to this clone: This sample also contains other DNA sequences that code for the same CDR3. This chain uses TRBV12-5 with TRBJ2-7; 10 bases are a match to TRBD1. The CDR3 is 14 amino acids. The J segment lost 4 bases and the V segment lost 1 base, leaving 1 base of the junction unmatched. CDR1 LGHNT and CDR2 FRNRAP come from the germline V gene. The CDR3 loop reads CASGLGQGAYEQYF. CDR3 coding DNA: TGTGCTAGTGGTTTGGGACAGGGGGCTTACGAGCAGTACTTC.

V gene TRBV11-2 combines with J gene TRBJ2-7; maybe TRBD2 (5 bases). This CDR3 region has 14 residues. Germline CDR1 SGHAT, CDR2 FQNNGV. V dropped 4 bases and J dropped 7 bases, with 17 bases sitting between them. The CDR3 sequence is CASSSSPRVGEQYF. CDR3 nucleotide sequence: TGTGCCAGCAGCTCTAGCCCTAGGGTGGGGGAGCAGTACTTC.

This clone appeared a single time. The V call is TRBV6-5, the J call TRBJ1-2; D is perhaps TRBD1 (6 bases). The length of the CDR3 is 13 residues. V shed 8 bases and J shed 3 bases, with 13 bases lying between them. Germline V gene lookup returns CDR1 MNHEY and CDR2 SVGAGI. The CDR3 sequence is CASLKDRDYGYTF. The DNA for the CDR3 is TGTGCCAGCCTAAAGGACAGAGACTATGGCTACACCTTC.

The CDR3 DNA reads TGTGCCAGCAGCTACAGGAACACTGAAGCTTTCTTT. Its translation is CASSYRNTEAFF. The V call is TRBV3-1 (or the pseudogene TRBV3-2), the J call TRBJ1-1; D is unresolved. V dropped 5 bases and J dropped 1 base, with 5 bases sitting between them. Germline V gene sequence: CDR1 LGHDT, CDR2 YNNKEL (reference sequence). CDR3 size: 12 residues.

The chain links TRBV19 to TRBJ2-3; TRBD2 is a possible D gene (7 bases). The germline gives CDR1 LNHDA, CDR2 SQIVND (reference sequence). The CDR3 sequence is 13 residues long. The V end lost 1 base, the J end lost 9 bases, and 11 bases lay between the germline ends. CDR3 coding DNA: TGTGCCAGTAGTATAGCGGGGGGCGACACGCAGTATTTT. Encoded protein: CASSIAGGDTQYF. The entire variable domain, with the rest obtained from reference TRBV19 and TRBJ2-3, is as follows: DGGITQSPKYLFRKEGQNVTLSCEQNLNHDAMYWYRQDPGQGLRLIYYSQIVNDFQKGDIAEGYSVSREKKESFPLTVTSAQKNPTAFYLCASSIAGGDTQYFGPGTRLTVL.

J is TRBJ1-2 and V is TRBV5-1; the match to TRBD1 covers 8 bases. Germline CDR1 is SGHRS and CDR2 is YFSETQ. V lost 3 bases, J lost 4 bases, and 11 bases stayed unmatched. The CDR3 extends over 16 amino acids. This chain's CDR3 is CASSSDGQGDFYGYTF. CDR3 DNA sequence: TGCGCCAGCAGCTCCGATGGACAGGGCGATTTCTATGGCTACACCTTC.

The table lists this clone with a count of one. The genes are TRBV27 and TRBJ2-2; 7 bases fit TRBD2. J gave up 9 bases and V 6 bases, and 1 base lay outside the gene matches. This CDR3 has 11 amino acids. Germline-derived CDR1 and CDR2 are MNHEY and SMNVEV (reference sequence). The CDR3 here is CASRGGRELFF. In DNA form, the CDR3 reads TGTGCCAGCAGGGGAGGGAGGGAGCTGTTTTTT.

The rearrangement uses TRBV19 and TRBJ1-2, with TRBD1 matching over 10 bases. Germline CDR1 and CDR2: LNHDA and SQIVND (reference sequence). Unmatched junction bases numbered 10, after V lost 7 bases and J lost 2 bases. The CDR3 loop spans 16 amino acids. CDR3 in DNA: TGTGCCAGTAACCCGACAGGGGGCATAGTGAACTATGGCTACACCTTC. Translated, it gives CASNPTGGIVNYGYTF.

The CDR3 loop is CASSLASGVFSSYNEQFF. The CDR3 DNA reads as TGCGCCAGCAGCTTGGCCAGCGGGGTGTTTAGCTCCTACAATGAGCAGTTCTTC. The V gene is TRBV5-1, the J gene TRBJ2-1, with 7 nucleotides matching TRBD2. CDR3 length equals 18 residues. CDR1 and CDR2 (germline): SGHRS, YFSETQ. The junction had 9 bases not matched to a gene; V was cut back by 0 bases and J by 0 bases.

This chain connects TRBV12-3 or TRBV12-4 to TRBJ1-1; unclear D gene. V shed 3 bases and J shed 11 bases, with 7 bases lying between them. There are 10 residues in the CDR3. The CDR3 sequence: CASSLHAAFF. CDR3 coding DNA: TGTGCCAGCAGTTTGCACGCGGCTTTCTTT.

The chain employs TRBV6-5 and TRBJ1-2; 10 bases are shared with TRBD1. Germline V gene sequence: CDR1 MNHEY, CDR2 SVGAGI. V lost 6 bases and J lost 7; bases outside the gene matches: 5. The CDR3 is 13 amino acids. The CDR3 is CASSPGTGVGYTF. CDR3 coding DNA: TGTGCCAGCAGCCCCGGGACAGGGGTTGGCTACACCTTC.

This chain joins TRBV9 and TRBJ2-1, with D uncertain. The CDR3 runs 14 residues. Trimming cost V 3 bases and J 8 bases, with 15 bases left between them. Germline V CDR1 and CDR2: SGDLS, YYNGEE. The CDR3, as DNA: TGTGCCAGCAGCGCCCCCTATGCTCCCGATGAGCAGTTCTTC. Its translation: CASSAPYAPDEQFF.

As DNA, the CDR3 is TGTGCCAGCAGCTTAGGGGGGACAGAAGCTAACTATGGCTACACCTTC. Its translation: CASSLGGTEANYGYTF. The V call is TRBV7-2, the J call TRBJ1-2; 7 positions agree with TRBD1. The CDR3 spans 16 residues. Germline CDR1 reads SGHTA; CDR2 reads FQGNSA. V lost 1 base to trimming and J lost 0 bases; unmatched junction nucleotides: 5.

The gene calls are TRBV12-3 or TRBV12-4 and TRBJ1-1, with 11 bases matching TRBD1. CDR3 length: 12 residues. The V segment lost 8 bases and the J segment 4 bases; nucleotides outside the gene matches: 0. Here the CDR3 reads CASGQGATEAFF. The CDR3 DNA sequence: TGTGCCAGCGGACAGGGGGCCACTGAAGCTTTCTTT.

CDR3 residues: CASSPRGLGLLYEQYF. The CDR3 DNA is TGTGCCAGCAGCCCCCGCGGACTAGGTCTCCTCTACGAGCAGTACTTC. This chain uses TRBV11-3 with TRBJ2-7, with TRBD2 matching 7 bases. The length of the CDR3 is 16 residues. The J segment lost 3 bases and the V segment lost 5 bases, leaving 13 bases of the junction unmatched. From germline, CDR1 is SGHNT and CDR2 YENEEA.

This clone was seen only a few times. The V call is TRBV6-2 or TRBV6-3, the J call TRBJ2-3, with 8 bases fitting TRBD2. J was trimmed by 0 bases and V by 5 bases; bases with no gene match: 7. Germline V lookup: CDR1 MNHEY, CDR2 SVGEGT. The CDR3 runs 16 residues. This chain's CDR3 is CASSMRLATSTDTQYF. Written as DNA, the CDR3 is TGTGCCAGCAGTATGCGACTAGCGACGAGCACAGATACGCAGTATTTT.

CDR3 sequence reads: CASSQERLAYEQYF. In DNA form, the CDR3 reads TGTGCCAGCAGCCAAGAGAGACTGGCCTACGAGCAGTACTTC. The chain recombines TRBV4-2 with TRBJ2-7; D gene ambiguous. Germline V gene lookup returns CDR1 LGHNA and CDR2 YNFKEQ. The CDR3 loop spans 14 amino acids. Trimming left V 0 bases short and J 2 bases short, with 8 bases between.

V is TRBV6-5 and J is TRBJ2-7; possible D gene TRBD2, 6 bases. Per germline, CDR1 MNHEY and CDR2 SVGAGI. The CDR3 is made up of 11 amino acids. V gave up 6 bases and J gave up 7 bases, with 10 bases separating them. CDR3 protein: CASSQGGEQYF. The CDR3 DNA is TGTGCCAGCAGCCAAGGAGGGGAGCAGTACTTC.